The 18 T cell receptor beta chains reported below all come from one sample, sequenced in a study of blood T cell repertoires in COVID-19. Using immunoSEQ multiplex PCR, the repertoire was profiled, and TCRdb retains in-frame clones only, with some absent. The data show approximately 290,000 clones, about 85% seen once. Material for sequencing was peripheral blood. These receptors came from a human donor with COVID-19, enrolled during active disease. The donor label of this sample is uncertain.

This chain uses TRBV7-8 with TRBJ1-1; D remains ambiguous. Trimming removed 6 bases from V and 4 bases from J, with 18 bases in between. The CDR3 consists of 15 residues. Germline V gene lookup returns CDR1 SGHVS and CDR2 FQNEAQ. This CDR3 is CASRLSTGFGTEAFF. CDR3 coding DNA: TGTGCCAGCAGATTATCCACGGGGTTCGGCACTGAAGCTTTCTTT.

The chain carries TRBV11-2 and TRBJ2-1; TRBD1 agrees at 9 bases. The CDR3 is 15 amino acids. With V trimmed by 4 bases and J by 7 bases, 8 bases remained unmatched. Germline V gene data show CDR1 as SGHAT and CDR2 as FQNNGV. CDR3: CASSSLQGAKNEQFF. Written as DNA, the CDR3 is TGTGCCAGCAGCTCCCTACAGGGGGCGAAAAATGAGCAGTTCTTC.

The gene calls are TRBV19 and TRBJ2-5; TRBD2 might be the D (7 bases). Trimming took off 4 bases at V and 3 bases at J, with 15 bases between the two ends. This CDR3 has 15 amino acids. From germline, CDR1 is LNHDA and CDR2 SQIVND (reference sequence). This CDR3 is CASSTPGGPEETQYF. The DNA of the CDR3 is TGTGCCAGTAGTACGCCCGGGGGGCCTGAAGAGACCCAGTACTTC.

This chain uses TRBV20-1 with TRBJ2-1; unclear D gene. Trimming pared 6 bases from V and 4 bases from J, leaving 7 bases between. The CDR3 has 11 residues. The germline CDR1 and CDR2 sequences are DFQATT and SNEGSKA (reference sequence). The CDR3 here is CSARRYNEQFF. In DNA form, the CDR3 reads TGCAGTGCGAGGCGGTACAATGAGCAGTTCTTC.

The J gene is TRBJ2-7, the V gene TRBV6-5; D might be TRBD1 (5 bases). V was pared by 4 bases and J by 4 bases, with 8 bases between. The CDR3 spans 12 residues. Germline CDR1 MNHEY, CDR2 SVGAGI. The CDR3 nucleotides are TGTGCCAGCAGTTTTCAGGGTTACGAGCAGTACTTC. Translating it yields CASSFQGYEQYF.

The chain is built from TRBV19 and TRBJ1-1; D unresolved. Trimming removed 2 bases at V and 4 bases at J, with 11 bases between. The CDR3 is 14 residues long. Germline V lookup: CDR1 LNHDA, CDR2 SQIVND (reference sequence). In nucleotides, the CDR3 is TGTGCCAGTAGTATACGGGGAGGGCCCACTGAAGCTTTCTTT. Amino acid sequence: CASSIRGGPTEAFF.

The J gene is TRBJ1-1, the V gene TRBV29-1; D is uncertain. CDR3 length: 10 residues. The germline CDR1 and CDR2 sequences are SQVTM and ANQGSEA. Between the trimmed V and J ends, which lost 7 bases and 10 bases, there was a span of 13 bases. The CDR3 is CSAREVLAFF. DNA for the CDR3: TGCAGCGCCCGTGAGGTCCTAGCTTTCTTT.

V gene TRBV5-8 combines with J gene TRBJ2-3; 7 positions match TRBD2. V trimming: 3 bases; J trimming: 4 bases; junction bases outside the gene matches: 8. This CDR3 comprises 15 residues. Germline lookup yields CDR1 SGHTS and CDR2 YDEGEE. CDR3: CASSSHGEGADTQYF. The CDR3, as DNA: TGTGCCAGCAGCTCGCACGGGGAGGGCGCAGATACGCAGTATTTT.

V and J are TRBV29-1 and TRBJ2-7, with D unclear. V was pared by 4 bases and J by 0 bases, with 7 bases between. There are 12 residues in the CDR3. Germline CDR1 reads SQVTM; CDR2 reads ANQGSEA. This CDR3 reads CSVGNSSYEQYF. CDR3 nucleotide sequence: TGCAGCGTTGGGAACAGCTCCTACGAGCAGTACTTC.

The chain recombines TRBV6-5 with TRBJ1-1; D uncertain. Germline values: CDR1 MNHEY, CDR2 SVGAGI. The CDR3 spans 14 residues. Trimming pared 5 bases from V and 1 base from J, leaving 11 bases between. CDR3 sequence reads: CASSRGPGNTEAFF. The CDR3 DNA reads as TGTGCCAGCAGTCGGGGTCCGGGGAACACTGAAGCTTTCTTT.

The chain employs TRBV5-6 and TRBJ2-7, with TRBD1 matching over 10 bases. The CDR3 sequence is 15 residues long. V gave up 0 bases and J gave up 7 bases; unmatched junction bases: 7. Germline V gives CDR1 SGHDT, CDR2 YYEEEE. The CDR3: CASSLEWGQGREQYF. As DNA, the CDR3 is TGTGCCAGCAGCTTGGAGTGGGGACAGGGGCGTGAGCAGTACTTC.

The chain joins TRBV5-1 to TRBJ2-1; 12 bases line up with TRBD2. The CDR3 contains 15 residues. V was pared by 3 bases and J by 9 bases, with 7 bases of the junction left unmatched. Looked up from germline, CDR1 is SGHRS and CDR2 is YFSETQ. CDR3 nucleotides: TGCGCCAGCAGCTCACTAGCGGGGGGCCAGGTTGAGCAGTTCTTC. It translates to CASSSLAGGQVEQFF.

This clone was seen a few times. This sequence joins TRBV7-9 and TRBJ2-7; 7 bases match TRBD1. Losses at the gene ends were 6 bases for V and 2 bases for J; bases not matched to a gene: 7. CDR3 length: 14 amino acids. Germline V gene sequence: CDR1 SEHNR, CDR2 FQNEAQ (reference sequence). CDR3 residues: CASRSTGTAYEQYF. The CDR3 DNA reads TGTGCCAGCAGGTCGACAGGGACGGCCTACGAGCAGTACTTC.

V gene TRBV4-1 combines with J gene TRBJ1-6; no firm D call. Germline V gives CDR1 MGHRA, CDR2 YSYEKL. This CDR3 is 17 amino acids long. Trimming removed 0 bases from V and 3 bases from J, with 12 bases in between. Written as DNA, the CDR3 is TGCGCCAGCAGCCAAGAGGGCGCCGTGGACTATAATTCACCCCTCCACTTT. This codes for CASSQEGAVDYNSPLHF.

CDR3 DNA sequence: TGTGCCAGCAGCATCATGGACAGCCACTCTGGAAACACCATATATTTT. It yields the protein CASSIMDSHSGNTIYF. This chain uses TRBV11-1 with TRBJ1-3; TRBD1 might be the D (6 bases). The CDR3 length is 16 residues. CDR1 is SGHAT, CDR2 FQDESV, per germline (reference sequence). The V and J ends lost 5 bases and 0 bases respectively, with 14 bases between them.

The chain uses TRBV12-3 or TRBV12-4 and TRBJ2-7; D not certain. V lost 4 bases to trimming and J lost 4 bases, with 5 bases between them. The CDR3 covers 11 residues. The CDR3 here is CASSYGYEQYF. As DNA, the CDR3 is TGTGCCAGCAGTTACGGGTACGAGCAGTACTTC.

This clone showed up just a few times. The chain carries TRBV6-5 and TRBJ1-2; maybe TRBD1 (5 bases). Per the germline V gene, CDR1 is MNHEY and CDR2 is SVGAGI. The germline V and J ends were trimmed by 2 bases and 4 bases, with 8 bases remaining between them. The CDR3 has 13 residues. The CDR3 loop reads CASSYGGIYGYTF. The CDR3 nucleotides are TGTGCCAGCAGTTACGGGGGGATCTATGGCTACACCTTC.

The chain has TRBV5-5 and TRBJ1-5; 9 bases line up with TRBD1. Germline loops: CDR1 SGHKS, CDR2 YYEKEE (reference sequence). The CDR3 has 15 amino acids. The junction had 5 bases not matched to a gene; V was cut back by 3 bases and J by 4 bases. The CDR3 protein is CASSWGQGGNQPQHF. Written as DNA, the CDR3 is TGTGCCAGCAGCTGGGGACAGGGCGGAAATCAGCCCCAGCATTTT.